The present TCR beta chain was sequenced within a study of neurological immune-mediated disorders. 2 million PBMCs stored at -80 C were the source of the unsorted libraries. The germline V gene has CDR1 SQVTM and CDR2 ANQGSEA. The ends were cut back, 6 bases at V and 11 bases at J, with 23 bases in the middle. This CDR3 region has 14 residues. The cDNA came from 5'RACE with 10-nucleotide random UMIs. Each sequencing run yielded over 160 million TCR-beta sequences from 15-18 subjects. MiXCR was run by TCRdb on the 5' RACE reads, yielding one entry per CDR3 protein. The sample contains tens of thousands of distinct CDR3 sequences, about 7% of which appear only once. Study results and caveats: HTLV-1-associated myelopathy displayed the greatest TCR clonal expansion, and multiple sclerosis exhibited the smallest, lower than that of healthy controls.

This clonotype showed up many times. Its antigen is still unknown. Sequenced input: PBMCs. The source of this sequence is a woman aged 35 to 49 in good health. The rearrangement links TRBV29-1 to TRBJ1-5, with D possibly matching TRBD1 (5 bases). CDR3 residues: CSVELGQGGIAQHF. CDR3 in DNA: TGCAGCGTGGAACTTGGGCAGGGAGGTATAGCCCAGCATTTT.